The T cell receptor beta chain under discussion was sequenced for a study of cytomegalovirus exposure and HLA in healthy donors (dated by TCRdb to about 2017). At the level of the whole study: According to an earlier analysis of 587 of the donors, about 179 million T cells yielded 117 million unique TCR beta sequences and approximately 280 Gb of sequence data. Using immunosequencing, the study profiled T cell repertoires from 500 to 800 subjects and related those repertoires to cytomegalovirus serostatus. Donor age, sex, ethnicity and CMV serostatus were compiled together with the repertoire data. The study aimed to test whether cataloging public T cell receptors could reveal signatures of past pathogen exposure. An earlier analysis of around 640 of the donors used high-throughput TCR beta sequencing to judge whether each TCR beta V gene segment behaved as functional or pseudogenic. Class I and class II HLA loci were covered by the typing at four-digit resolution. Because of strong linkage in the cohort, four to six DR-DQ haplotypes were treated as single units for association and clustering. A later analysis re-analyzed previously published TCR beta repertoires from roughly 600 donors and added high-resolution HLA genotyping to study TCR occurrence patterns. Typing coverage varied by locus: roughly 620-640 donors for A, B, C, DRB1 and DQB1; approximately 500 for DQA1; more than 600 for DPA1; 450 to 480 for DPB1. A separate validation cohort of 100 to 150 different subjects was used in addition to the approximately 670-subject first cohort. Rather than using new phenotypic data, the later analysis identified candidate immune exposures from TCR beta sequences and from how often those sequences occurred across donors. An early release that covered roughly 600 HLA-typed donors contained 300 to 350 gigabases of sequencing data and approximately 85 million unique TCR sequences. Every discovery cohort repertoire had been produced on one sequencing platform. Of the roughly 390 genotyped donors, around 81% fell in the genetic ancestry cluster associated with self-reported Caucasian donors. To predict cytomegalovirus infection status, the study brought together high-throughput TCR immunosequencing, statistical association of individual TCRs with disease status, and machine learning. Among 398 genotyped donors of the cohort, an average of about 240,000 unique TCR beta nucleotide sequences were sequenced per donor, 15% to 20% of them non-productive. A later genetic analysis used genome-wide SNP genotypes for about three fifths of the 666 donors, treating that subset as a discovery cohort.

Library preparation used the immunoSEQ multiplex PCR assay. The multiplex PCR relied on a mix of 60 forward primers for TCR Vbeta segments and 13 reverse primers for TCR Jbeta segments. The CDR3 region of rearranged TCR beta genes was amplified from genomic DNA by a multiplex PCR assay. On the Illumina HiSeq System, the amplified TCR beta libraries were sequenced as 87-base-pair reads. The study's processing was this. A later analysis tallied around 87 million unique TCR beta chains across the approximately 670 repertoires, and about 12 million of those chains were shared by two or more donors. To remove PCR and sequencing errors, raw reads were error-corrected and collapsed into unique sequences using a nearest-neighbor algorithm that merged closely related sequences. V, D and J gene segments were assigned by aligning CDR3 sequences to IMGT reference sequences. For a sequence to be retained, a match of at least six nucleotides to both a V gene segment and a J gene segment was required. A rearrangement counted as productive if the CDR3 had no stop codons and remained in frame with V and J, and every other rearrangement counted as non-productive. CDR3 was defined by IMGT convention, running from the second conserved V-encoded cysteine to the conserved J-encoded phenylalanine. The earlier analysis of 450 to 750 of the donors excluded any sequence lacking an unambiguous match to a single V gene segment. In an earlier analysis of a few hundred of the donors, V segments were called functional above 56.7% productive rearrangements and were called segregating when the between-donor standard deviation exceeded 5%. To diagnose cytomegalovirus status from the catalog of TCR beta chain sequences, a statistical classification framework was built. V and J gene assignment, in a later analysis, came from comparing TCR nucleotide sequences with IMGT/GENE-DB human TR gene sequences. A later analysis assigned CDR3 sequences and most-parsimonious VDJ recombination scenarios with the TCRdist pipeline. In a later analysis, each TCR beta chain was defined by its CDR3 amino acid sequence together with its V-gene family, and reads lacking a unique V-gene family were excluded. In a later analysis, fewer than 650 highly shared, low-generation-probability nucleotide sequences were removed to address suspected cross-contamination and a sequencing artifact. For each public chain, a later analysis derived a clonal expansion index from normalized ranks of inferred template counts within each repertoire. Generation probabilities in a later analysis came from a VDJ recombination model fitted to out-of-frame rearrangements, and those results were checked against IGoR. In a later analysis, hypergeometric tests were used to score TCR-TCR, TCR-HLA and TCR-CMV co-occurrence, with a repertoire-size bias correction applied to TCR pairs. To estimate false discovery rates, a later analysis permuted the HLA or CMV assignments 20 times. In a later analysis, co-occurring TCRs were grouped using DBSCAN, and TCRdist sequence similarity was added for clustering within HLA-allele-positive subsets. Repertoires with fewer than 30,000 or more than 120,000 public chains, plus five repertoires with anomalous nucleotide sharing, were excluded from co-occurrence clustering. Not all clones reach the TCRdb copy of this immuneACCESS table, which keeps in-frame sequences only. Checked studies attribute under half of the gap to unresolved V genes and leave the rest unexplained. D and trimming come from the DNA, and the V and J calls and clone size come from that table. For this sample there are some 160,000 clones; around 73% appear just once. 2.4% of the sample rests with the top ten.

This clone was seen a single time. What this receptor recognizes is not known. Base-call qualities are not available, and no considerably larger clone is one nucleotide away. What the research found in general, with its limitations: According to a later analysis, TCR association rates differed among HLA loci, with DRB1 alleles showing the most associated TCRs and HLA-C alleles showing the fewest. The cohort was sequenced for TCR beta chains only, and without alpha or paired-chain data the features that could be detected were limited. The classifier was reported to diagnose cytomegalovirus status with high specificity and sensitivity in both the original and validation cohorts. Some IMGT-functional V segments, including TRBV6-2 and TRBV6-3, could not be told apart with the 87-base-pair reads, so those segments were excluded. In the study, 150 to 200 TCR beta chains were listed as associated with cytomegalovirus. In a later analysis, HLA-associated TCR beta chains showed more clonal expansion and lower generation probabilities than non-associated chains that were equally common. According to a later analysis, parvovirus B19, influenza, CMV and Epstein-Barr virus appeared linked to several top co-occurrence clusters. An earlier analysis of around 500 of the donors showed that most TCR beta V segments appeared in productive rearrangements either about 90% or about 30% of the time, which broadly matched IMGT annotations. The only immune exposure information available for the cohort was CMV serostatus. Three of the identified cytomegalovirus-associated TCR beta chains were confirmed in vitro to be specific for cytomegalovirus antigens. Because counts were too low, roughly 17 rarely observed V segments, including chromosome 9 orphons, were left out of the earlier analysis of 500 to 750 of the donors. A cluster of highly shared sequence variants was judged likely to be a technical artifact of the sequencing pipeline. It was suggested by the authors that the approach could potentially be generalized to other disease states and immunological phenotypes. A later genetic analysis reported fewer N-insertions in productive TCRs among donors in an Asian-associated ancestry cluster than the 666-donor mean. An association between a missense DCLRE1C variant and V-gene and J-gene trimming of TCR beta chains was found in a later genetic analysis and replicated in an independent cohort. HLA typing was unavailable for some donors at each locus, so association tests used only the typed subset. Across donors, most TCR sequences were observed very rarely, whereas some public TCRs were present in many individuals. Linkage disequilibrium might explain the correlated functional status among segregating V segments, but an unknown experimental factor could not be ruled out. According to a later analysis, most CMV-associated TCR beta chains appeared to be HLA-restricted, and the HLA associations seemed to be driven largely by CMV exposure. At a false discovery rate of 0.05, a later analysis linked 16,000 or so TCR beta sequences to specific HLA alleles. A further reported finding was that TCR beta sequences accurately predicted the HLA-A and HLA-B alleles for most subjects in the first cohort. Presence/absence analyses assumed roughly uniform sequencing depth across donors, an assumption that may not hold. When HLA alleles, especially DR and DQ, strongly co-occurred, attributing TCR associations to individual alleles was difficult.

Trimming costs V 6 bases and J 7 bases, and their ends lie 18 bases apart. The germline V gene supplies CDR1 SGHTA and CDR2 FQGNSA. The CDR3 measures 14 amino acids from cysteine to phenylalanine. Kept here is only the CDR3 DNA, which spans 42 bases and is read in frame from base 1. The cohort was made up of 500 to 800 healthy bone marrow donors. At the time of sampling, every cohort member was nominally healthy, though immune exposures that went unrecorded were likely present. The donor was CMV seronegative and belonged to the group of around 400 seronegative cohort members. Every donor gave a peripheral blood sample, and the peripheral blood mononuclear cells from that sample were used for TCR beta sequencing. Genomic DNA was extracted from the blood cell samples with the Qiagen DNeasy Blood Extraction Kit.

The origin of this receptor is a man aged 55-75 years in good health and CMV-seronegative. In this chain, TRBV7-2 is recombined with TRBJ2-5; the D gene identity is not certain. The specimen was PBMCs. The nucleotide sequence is TGTGCCAGCAGTTCGACGACTGGTGCCGGGACCCAGTACTTC. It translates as CASSSTTGAGTQYF.